Listed below are T cell receptor beta chains from one sample, sequenced in a study of PD-L1 blockade in urothelial cancer. TCRdb's table, derived via immunoSEQ multiplex PCR, lists solely in-frame clones and lacks some. The repertoire includes under 30,000 clones, approximately 84% of them detected once, and around 10% sits in the top ten. Sequenced material: PBMCs, taken around atezolizumab (anti-PD-L1) treatment. These receptors all stem from a man between 70 and 80 years old with urothelial cancer. The CDR3 runs from the conserved cysteine through the conserved F or W. D genes are given only for firm matches. Size is stated for part of the rows, as once, few or many counts, or as a class when the clone is expanded.

D: TRBD1
size: few
V: TRBV30
J: TRBJ2-7
CDR3: CAWSPGQGRSEQYF
DNA: TGTGCCTGGAGTCCGGGACAGGGAAGGTCCGAGCAGTACTTC

D: NA
size: few
V: TRBV2
J: TRBJ1-1
CDR3: CASRVQGVRTEAFF
DNA: TGTGCCAGCAGGGTACAGGGAGTTCGCACTGAAGCTTTCTTT

D: TRBD2
size: NA
V: TRBV28
J: TRBJ2-7
CDR3: CASRLSGRNNEQYF
DNA: TGTGCCAGCAGGTTAAGCGGGAGGAACAACGAGCAGTACTTC

D: TRBD2
size: NA
V: TRBV5-8
J: TRBJ2-3
CDR3: CASSIGTRDTQYF
DNA: TGTGCCAGCAGCATAGGGACTAGGGATACGCAGTATTTT

D: NA
size: NA
V: TRBV28
J: TRBJ1-2
CDR3: CASCTGEAIYGYTF
DNA: TGTGCCAGCTGCACCGGTGAGGCGATCTATGGCTACACCTTC

D: TRBD2
size: NA
V: TRBV2
J: TRBJ2-2
CDR3: CASSEGAGENTGELFF
DNA: TGTGCCAGCAGTGAGGGAGCGGGAGAGAACACCGGGGAGCTGTTTTTT

D: NA
size: once
V: TRBV7-9
J: TRBJ2-3
CDR3: CASSSYPVRDTQYF
DNA: TGTGCCAGCAGCTCCTACCCGGTTAGAGATACGCAGTATTTT

D: TRBD2
size: once
V: TRBV30
J: TRBJ2-3
CDR3: CAWSEPSGLSTDTQYF
DNA: TGTGCCTGGAGTGAACCTAGCGGGCTAAGCACAGATACGCAGTATTTT

D: TRBD2
size: NA
V: TRBV6-6
J: TRBJ2-4
CDR3: CASGQGGPAKNIQYF
DNA: TGTGCCAGCGGGCAGGGAGGGCCGGCCAAAAACATTCAGTACTTC

D: TRBD1
size: once
V: TRBV5-1
J: TRBJ2-7
CDR3: CASSQKNAGTGPYEQYF
DNA: TGCGCCAGCAGCCAAAAAAACGCCGGGACAGGGCCCTACGAGCAGTACTTC

D: TRBD1
size: NA
V: TRBV4-1
J: TRBJ1-4
CDR3: CASSRAGQGGEKLFF
DNA: TGCGCCAGCAGCCGCGCGGGACAGGGAGGTGAAAAACTGTTTTTT

D: TRBD2
size: NA
V: TRBV7-8
J: TRBJ2-7
CDR3: CASSSGGASGRTYEQYF
DNA: TGTGCCAGCAGCTCAGGCGGGGCTAGCGGGAGAACCTACGAGCAGTACTTC

D: NA
size: NA
V: TRBV10-2
J: TRBJ1-2
CDR3: CASSEGPPYGYTF
DNA: TGCGCCAGCAGTGAGGGCCCGCCTTATGGCTACACCTTC

D: TRBD2
size: NA
V: TRBV5-1
J: TRBJ2-7
CDR3: CASSPRESGSGNEQYF
DNA: TGCGCCAGCAGCCCCCGGGAGAGCGGGAGCGGCAACGAGCAGTACTTC

D: NA
size: NA
V: TRBV21-1
J: TRBJ2-7
CDR3: CASTFPAGQGEYEQYF
DNA: TGTGCCAGCACCTTTCCAGCGGGACAGGGGGAATACGAGCAGTACTTC

D: NA
size: NA
V: TRBV11-2
J: TRBJ2-7
CDR3: CASSLDGGPTYEQYF
DNA: TGTGCCAGCAGCTTAGATGGCGGCCCTACCTACGAGCAGTACTTC

D: TRBD2
size: NA
V: TRBV5-1
J: TRBJ2-7
CDR3: CASSLTPTSGRGEQYF
DNA: TGCGCCAGCAGCTTGACACCGACTAGCGGGAGGGGTGAGCAGTACTTC

D: TRBD2
size: few
V: TRBV5-1
J: TRBJ2-1
CDR3: CASNVLLAGGPNYNEQFF
DNA: TGCGCCAGCAATGTTCTACTAGCGGGAGGGCCGAACTACAATGAGCAGTTCTTC

D: TRBD1
size: NA
V: TRBV27
J: TRBJ2-7
CDR3: CASSLFGTGAREQYF
DNA: TGTGCCAGCAGTCTATTCGGGACAGGGGCCCGGGAGCAGTACTTC

D: TRBD2
size: NA
V: TRBV7-6
J: TRBJ2-2
CDR3: CASSLGLAANTGELFF
DNA: TGTGCCAGCAGCTTAGGGCTAGCGGCGAACACCGGGGAGCTGTTTTTT

D: TRBD2
size: NA
V: TRBV5-8
J: TRBJ2-2
CDR3: CASSLVSLAEYTGELFF
DNA: TGTGCCAGCAGCTTGGTTTCCCTAGCGGAATACACCGGGGAGCTGTTTTTT

D: TRBD1
size: NA
V: TRBV6-5
J: TRBJ2-4
CDR3: CASRNRGLAKNIQYF
DNA: TGTGCCAGCAGAAACAGGGGGCTAGCCAAAAACATTCAGTACTTC

D: TRBD2
size: NA
V: TRBV9
J: TRBJ2-2
CDR3: CASGGRATNTGELFF
DNA: TGTGCCAGTGGCGGGAGAGCTACGAACACCGGGGAGCTGTTTTTT

D: NA
size: NA
V: TRBV18
J: TRBJ2-2
CDR3: CASSPVREVTGELFF
DNA: TGTGCCAGCTCACCGGTCAGGGAGGTCACCGGGGAGCTGTTTTTT

D: TRBD1
size: NA
V: TRBV5-1
J: TRBJ2-7
CDR3: CASSKGQGAYEQYF
DNA: TGCGCCAGCAGCAAAGGACAGGGGGCTTACGAGCAGTACTTC

D: NA
size: NA
V: TRBV28
J: TRBJ1-1
CDR3: CASSFPGMGAFF
DNA: TGTGCCAGCAGTTTCCCAGGGATGGGAGCTTTCTTT

D: TRBD1
size: NA
V: TRBV5-4
J: TRBJ2-7
CDR3: CASSLDRTGTYEQYF
DNA: TGTGCCAGCAGCTTGGATAGGACAGGGACCTACGAGCAGTACTTC

D: TRBD2
size: NA
V: TRBV2
J: TRBJ2-3
CDR3: CASSGASGDTDTQYF
DNA: TGTGCCAGCAGTGGCGCTAGCGGGGACACAGATACGCAGTATTTT

D: TRBD2
size: NA
V: TRBV30
J: TRBJ2-7
CDR3: CAWSPGLAGDEQYF
DNA: TGTGCCTGGAGTCCCGGACTAGCGGGAGACGAGCAGTACTTC

D: TRBD1
size: few
V: TRBV6-6
J: TRBJ1-5
CDR3: CASSTQGAQPQHF
DNA: TGTGCCAGCAGTACCCAGGGGGCTCAGCCCCAGCATTTT

D: TRBD2
size: NA
V: TRBV27
J: TRBJ2-1
CDR3: CASSPGLARISSYNEQFF
DNA: TGTGCCAGCAGCCCCGGACTAGCGAGGATAAGCTCCTACAATGAGCAGTTCTTC

D: NA
size: NA
V: TRBV19
J: TRBJ2-2
CDR3: CASLNRAGELFF
DNA: TGTGCCAGCCTCAACAGGGCCGGGGAGCTGTTTTTT

D: NA
size: NA
V: TRBV27
J: TRBJ1-2
CDR3: CASSLGRGYGYTF
DNA: TGTGCCAGCAGTTTAGGTAGAGGCTATGGCTACACCTTC

D: TRBD2
size: NA
V: TRBV6-5
J: TRBJ2-7
CDR3: CASGLAVTYEQYF
DNA: TGTGCCAGCGGACTAGCGGTTACCTACGAGCAGTACTTC

D: TRBD2
size: NA
V: TRBV6-1
J: TRBJ2-7
CDR3: CASLVSGNYEQYF
DNA: TGTGCCAGTCTTGTCAGCGGGAACTACGAGCAGTACTTC

D: NA
size: NA
V: TRBV20-1
J: TRBJ2-7
CDR3: CSARLGGEQYF
DNA: TGCAGTGCTCGACTGGGTGGCGAGCAGTACTTC